The 18 T cell receptor beta chains presented below share a single source sample, sequenced in a study of blood T cell repertoires in COVID-19. The repertoire was sequenced with immunoSEQ multiplex PCR; TCRdb's copy has only in-frame clones and lacks some. Of roughly 520,000 clones in the sample, around nine tenths were seen once. Input material: PBMCs or T cells enriched from blood (not recorded which). The origin of the receptors is a woman aged 40-49 years who had recovered from COVID-19.

The chain couples TRBV10-3 to TRBJ1-2; the D gene is possibly TRBD1 (6 bases). Trimming removed 8 bases from V and 4 bases from J, with 14 bases in between. The CDR3 spans 13 residues. Germline CDR1 and CDR2: ENHRY and SYGVKD. The CDR3 loop is CAIQSNRAYGYTF. In nucleotides, the CDR3 is TGTGCCATCCAGTCCAACAGGGCCTATGGCTACACCTTC.

The J gene is TRBJ2-2, the V gene TRBV9; the match to TRBD2 covers 16 bases. The V and J ends lost 3 bases and 6 bases, in that order; junction bases with no gene match: 8. The CDR3 length is 18 residues. Germline values: CDR1 SGDLS, CDR2 YYNGEE. The CDR3 bases are TGTGCCAGCAGCGACCCGGGACTAGCGGGAGGGCCCCCCGGGGAGCTGTTTTTT. Its translation: CASSDPGLAGGPPGELFF.

This clone is a singleton in its sample. The chain links TRBV25-1 to TRBJ1-5; no clear D. The V gene lost 2 bases and the J gene lost 8 bases, with 16 bases spanning the gap. The CDR3 loop spans 15 amino acids. CDR1 and CDR2 (germline): MGHDK, SYGVNS. The CDR3 DNA sequence: TGTGCCAGCAGTGAAATGGGCTACGAAGGTGAGCCCCAGCATTTT. Encoded protein: CASSEMGYEGEPQHF. Drawing the rest from reference TRBV25-1 and TRBJ1-5, the complete variable domain is EADIYQTPRYLVIGTGKKITLECSQTMGHDKMYWYQQDPGMELHLIHYSYGVNSTEKGDLSSESTVSRIRTEHFPLTLESARPSHTSQYLCASSEMGYEGEPQHFGDGTRLSIL.

The chain recombines TRBV4-1 with TRBJ1-4; no firm D call. V lost 0 bases, J lost 10 bases, and 18 bases lay in between. This CDR3 is built from 16 residues. Germline V CDR1 and CDR2: MGHRA, YSYEKL. The CDR3 DNA sequence: TGCGCCAGCAGCCAAGAGCGGGCCACATCCTACGGAAAACTGTTTTTT. Translation gives CASSQERATSYGKLFF.

V and J are TRBV6-5 and TRBJ1-1; D is perhaps TRBD1 (6 bases). Between the trimmed V and J ends, which lost 6 bases and 3 bases, there was a span of 11 bases. The CDR3 runs 13 residues. CDR1 is MNHEY, CDR2 SVGAGI, per germline. The CDR3 nucleotides read TGTGCCAGCAGCCTTACAGGGTACACTGAAGCTTTCTTT. It encodes CASSLTGYTEAFF.

The DNA of the CDR3 is TGTGCCTCAGGGAAGAGACTCAACTCTGGAAACACCATATATTTT. Translation: CASGKRLNSGNTIYF. The V call is TRBV7-2, the J call TRBJ1-3, with a tentative D call TRBD1 (5 bases). The germline V and J ends were trimmed by 11 bases and 0 bases, with 17 bases remaining between them. The V gene's germline CDR1 is SGHTA and CDR2 FQGNSA. The CDR3 consists of 15 residues.

This clone came up a few times. The rearrangement links TRBV27 to TRBJ2-7; tentatively, D is TRBD2 (6 bases). The germline V gene encodes CDR1 MNHEY and CDR2 SMNVEV (reference sequence). The V end lost 5 bases, the J end lost 6 bases, and 11 bases lay between the germline ends. The length of the CDR3 is 12 residues. CDR3 protein: CASSPRGIEQYF. CDR3 bases: TGTGCCAGCAGTCCCCGCGGGATCGAGCAGTACTTC.

CDR3 residues: CASSFSSWVAGGSEYNEQFF. The CDR3 DNA reads TGTGCCAGCAGTTTCTCCTCCTGGGTAGCGGGAGGAAGTGAGTACAATGAGCAGTTCTTC. The rearrangement uses TRBV27 and TRBJ2-1, with TRBD2 matching over 10 bases. CDR3 length: 20 amino acids. Trimming at V came to 3 bases and at J to 4 bases, leaving 18 bases not matched to a gene. Germline V CDR1 and CDR2: MNHEY, SMNVEV (reference sequence).

The J gene is TRBJ1-4, the V gene TRBV14, with 8 bases lining up with TRBD1. The CDR3 length is 13 residues. Germline V gene sequence: CDR1 SGHDN, CDR2 FVKESK. The junction had 5 bases not matched to a gene; V was cut back by 6 bases and J by 8 bases. The CDR3 sequence: CASRQGAREKLFF. The CDR3 DNA reads as TGTGCCAGCAGGCAGGGGGCGCGGGAAAAACTGTTTTTT.

The chain carries TRBV29-1 and TRBJ1-1, with D hard to call. Germline V CDR1 and CDR2: SQVTM, ANQGSEA. This CDR3 comprises 13 residues. Trimming removed 7 bases from V and 0 bases from J, with 12 bases in between. The CDR3 is CSAQAGMNTEAFF. The CDR3 nucleotides read TGCAGCGCCCAGGCAGGTATGAACACTGAAGCTTTCTTT.

This rearrangement joins TRBV11-3 to TRBJ2-7, with 9 bases lining up with TRBD2. The CDR3 spans 16 residues. The germline V gene has CDR1 SGHNT and CDR2 YENEEA. The V segment lost 5 bases and the J segment 2 bases; nucleotides outside the gene matches: 10. The chain's CDR3 is CASSPHSGSTPYEQYF. In nucleotides, the CDR3 is TGTGCCAGCAGCCCCCATAGCGGGAGCACACCCTACGAGCAGTACTTC.

The chain combines TRBV7-2 with TRBJ2-7; TRBD1 matches 10 bases. The J segment lost 3 bases and the V segment lost 6 bases, leaving 8 bases of the junction unmatched. Germline V gene sequence: CDR1 SGHTA, CDR2 FQGNSA. This CDR3 is built from 15 residues. The CDR3 nucleotides are TGTGCCAGCAGTCTGACCGGGACAGGGGACTACGAGCAGTACTTC. This gives the protein CASSLTGTGDYEQYF.

The V and J genes are TRBV3-1 (or the pseudogene TRBV3-2) and TRBJ2-2; D remains unclear. This CDR3 has 16 amino acids. V was cut by 4 bases and J by 3 bases, with 15 bases left in between. Germline V CDR1 and CDR2: LGHDT, YNNKEL (reference sequence). CDR3 sequence (DNA): TGTGCCAGCAGCCCTCCTGGCCGAATACACACCGGGGAGCTGTTTTTT. Translating gives CASSPPGRIHTGELFF.

This clone occurred once. The chain carries TRBV6-1 and TRBJ1-3; the D gene is possibly TRBD1 (6 bases). V was cut by 3 bases and J by 5 bases, with 8 bases left in between. There are 13 residues in the CDR3. CDR1 is MNHNS, CDR2 SASEGT, per germline. DNA of the CDR3: TGTGCCAGCAGTGACAGGGACAGAAACACCATATATTTT. Translating gives CASSDRDRNTIYF.

The V call is TRBV27, the J call TRBJ2-1, with 9 positions matching TRBD2. Germline CDR1 reads MNHEY; CDR2 reads SMNVEV (reference sequence). CDR3 length: 14 residues. Unmatched junction bases numbered 6, after V lost 8 bases and J lost 4 bases. This CDR3 is CASVASGVYNEQFF. CDR3 nucleotides: TGTGCCAGCGTCGCTAGCGGGGTATACAATGAGCAGTTCTTC.

This chain uses TRBV5-4 with TRBJ1-1; 9 bases align to TRBD1. Unmatched junction bases numbered 4, after V lost 4 bases and J lost 3 bases. In germline, CDR1 is SGHNT, CDR2 YYREEE (reference sequence). The CDR3 totals 14 residues. As DNA, the CDR3 is TGTGCCAGCAGCGTACAGGGGGCATACACTGAAGCTTTCTTT. It is translated as CASSVQGAYTEAFF. The complete variable domain, with remaining parts taken from reference TRBV5-4 and TRBJ1-1, reads ETGVTQSPTHLIKTRGQQVTLRCSSQSGHNTVSWYQQALGQGPQFIFQYYREEENGRGNFPPRFSGLQFPNYSSELNVNALELDDSALYLCASSVQGAYTEAFFGQGTRLTVV.

The chain couples TRBV5-1 to TRBJ2-7; TRBD2 might be the D (5 bases). V dropped 4 bases and J dropped 0 bases, with 14 bases sitting between them. This CDR3 is built from 15 residues. The germline CDR1 and CDR2 sequences are SGHRS and YFSETQ. CDR3: CASSLQPGYSYEQYF. The CDR3 DNA is TGCGCCAGCAGCCTCCAACCGGGATACTCCTACGAGCAGTACTTC.

The count of this clone is one. This rearrangement joins TRBV10-3 to TRBJ1-3, with D tentatively TRBD1 (5 bases). The CDR3 totals 13 residues. With 3 bases removed from V and 2 bases from J, the gap between germline ends came to 5 bases. Germline-derived CDR1 and CDR2 are ENHRY and SYGVKD. CDR3 in amino acids: CAISEGAGNTIYF. The CDR3 DNA reads as TGTGCCATCAGTGAAGGGGCTGGAAACACCATATATTTT.